This T cell receptor beta chain was observed in a study of vaccination and CD4 T cells after COVID-19. The Oncomine TCR Beta short-read assay was applied to DNA of cultured CD4+ T cells. MiXCR was run by TCRdb on the PCR reads, yielding one entry per CDR3 protein. Of some 15,000 distinct CDR3 sequences listed, approximately 30% were seen once; the top ten hold roughly a tenth. Of note for this clonotype: Its antigen is currently unknown.

The CDR3 spans 16 residues. V was clipped by 2 bases and J by 2 bases, with 13 bases between them. Per the germline V gene, CDR1 is SGHTA and CDR2 is FQGNSA. This sample's treatment: approximately nine-day PBMC culture with coronavirus spike peptide pools or control peptides (ViraFEST assay). Sequenced here: CD4+ T cells from blood, cultured in vitro, sampled after SARS-CoV-2 vaccination. V is TRBV7-2 and J is TRBJ1-5; tentative D call: TRBD1 (5 bases). The sequence was collected from a human donor who had recovered from COVID-19. The CDR3 sequence is CASSLSRGVGNQPQHF. The DNA of the CDR3 is TGTGCCAGCAGCTTATCGCGGGGGGTGGGCAATCAGCCCCAGCATTTT.